Following are 32 T cell receptor beta chains from one sample sequenced in a study of T cell responses to AZD1222 COVID-19 vaccine. Sequenced by immunoSEQ multiplex PCR; TCRdb stores in-frame clones only, minus some. The sample holds around 130,000 clones, around 89% seen once. The sequencing here drew on peripheral blood, taken 28 days after the second AZD1222 dose. The source of these receptors is an adult who received the AZD1222 COVID-19 vaccine.

The chain links TRBV19 to TRBJ1-1, with D unresolved. The CDR3 has 13 amino acids. Germline V gene lookup returns CDR1 LNHDA and CDR2 SQIVND (reference sequence). Trimming took 5 bases from V and 1 from J, leaving 8 bases between them. The CDR3 DNA follows: TGTGCCAGTAGTCTGATTTCGAACACTGAAGCTTTCTTT. This encodes CASSLISNTEAFF.

The chain uses TRBV7-2 and TRBJ1-2; D possibly corresponds to TRBD1 (6 bases). Germline values: CDR1 SGHTA, CDR2 FQGNSA. CDR3 length: 14 residues. V was clipped by 5 bases and J by 4 bases, with 14 bases between them. The CDR3 DNA reads TGTGCCAGCAGCGCGACCGGGACAACCTATGGCTACACCTTC. Translated: CASSATGTTYGYTF.

V is TRBV11-1 and J is TRBJ1-6; no firm D call. Germline-derived CDR1 and CDR2 are SGHAT and FQDESV (reference sequence). This CDR3 spans 14 amino acids. The V end lost 1 base, the J end lost 10 bases, and 11 bases lay between the germline ends. CDR3 protein: CASSLGRNRSPLHF. The CDR3 DNA reads as TGTGCCAGCAGCTTAGGGCGGAATAGATCACCCCTCCACTTT.

Here the CDR3 DNA reads TGTGCCAGCAGCTTCGGGGGGGAGGGAGAGACCCAGTACTTC. Its protein product is CASSFGGEGETQYF. V usage is TRBV7-7 and J usage is TRBJ2-5; 8 bases map to TRBD2. Germline loops: CDR1 SSHAT, CDR2 FNYEAQ (reference sequence). The CDR3 consists of 14 residues. The trim removed 3 bases at V and 4 bases at J, leaving 4 bases unmatched.

The genes are TRBV5-6 and TRBJ2-2; 8 nucleotides line up with TRBD2. CDR1 is SGHDT and CDR2 is YYEEEE in the germline V gene. J was trimmed by 3 bases and V by 3 bases; bases with no gene match: 7. This CDR3 comprises 16 residues. The CDR3 is CASSYLPAGDTGELFF. The CDR3 DNA follows: TGTGCCAGCAGCTACCTCCCAGCGGGAGACACCGGGGAGCTGTTTTTT.

This chain connects TRBV19 to TRBJ1-6, with D maybe TRBD1 (5 bases). The CDR3 is 14 residues long. From germline, CDR1 is LNHDA and CDR2 SQIVND (reference sequence). Trimming took off 3 bases at V and 7 bases at J, with 10 bases between the two ends. CDR3 DNA sequence: TGTGCCAGTAGTATGGGGGGGAGCAATTCACCCCTCCACTTT. Its protein product is CASSMGGSNSPLHF.

This clone has only one observation. The genes are TRBV7-9 and TRBJ2-1, with 14 bases identical to TRBD2. The CDR3 totals 16 residues. V shed 4 bases and J 4 bases; nucleotides not matched to a gene: 3. The germline CDR1 and CDR2 sequences are SEHNR and FQNEAQ (reference sequence). This CDR3 is CASSWGLAGVYNEQFF. The CDR3 DNA reads as TGTGCCAGCAGCTGGGGACTAGCGGGAGTTTACAATGAGCAGTTCTTC.

Only one count was recorded for this clone. This chain connects TRBV27 to TRBJ2-3; maybe TRBD2 (5 bases). The germline CDR1 and CDR2 sequences are MNHEY and SMNVEV (reference sequence). Trimming removed 0 bases at V and 12 bases at J, with 13 bases between. The length of the CDR3 is 13 residues. The CDR3 reads CASSLSNSREQYF. In DNA, the CDR3 is TGTGCCAGCAGTTTATCGAATTCGAGGGAACAGTATTTT.

This clone was detected only once. This chain uses TRBV6-5 with TRBJ1-1; D is perhaps TRBD1 (6 bases). This CDR3 contains 11 residues. Germline CDR1 is MNHEY and CDR2 is SVGAGI. V dropped 2 bases and J dropped 11 bases, with 9 bases sitting between them. CDR3 residues: CASSYNREAFF. CDR3 DNA sequence: TGTGCCAGCAGTTACAACAGGGAGGCTTTCTTT.

J is TRBJ2-2 and V is TRBV7-2, with 10 bases matching TRBD2. Unmatched junction bases numbered 14, after V lost 6 bases and J lost 4 bases. The CDR3 has 18 residues. Germline CDR1 reads SGHTA; CDR2 reads FQGNSA. The CDR3 coding sequence is TGTGCCAGCAGGGCTGGCTCAAGCGGGGGGGTCGGCACCGGGGAGCTGTTTTTT. Translation gives CASRAGSSGGVGTGELFF. Looking up the rest from reference TRBV7-2 and TRBJ2-2 gives the full variable domain: GAGVSQSPSNKVTEKGKDVELRCDPISGHTALYWYRQSLGQGLEFLIYFQGNSAPDKSGLPSDRFSAERTGGSVSTLTIQRTQQEDSAVYLCASRAGSSGGVGTGELFFGEGSRLTVL.

CDR3 in amino acids: CASSLGRMANTGELFF. The CDR3 bases are TGCGCCAGCAGCTTGGGAAGGATGGCGAACACCGGGGAGCTGTTTTTT. The rearrangement joins TRBV5-1 to TRBJ2-2; D is undetermined. The CDR3 length is 16 residues. Germline-derived CDR1 and CDR2 are SGHRS and YFSETQ. The V and J ends lost 0 bases and 0 bases respectively, with 9 bases between them.

J is TRBJ2-5 and V is TRBV6-6; the D call may be TRBD1 or TRBD2 (6 bases each). V was cut by 5 bases and J by 5 bases, with 18 bases left in between. The CDR3 length is 15 residues. Germline V gene data show CDR1 as MNHNY and CDR2 as SVGAGI (reference sequence). CDR3 sequence reads: CASSPLLGGTETQYF. CDR3 coding DNA: TGTGCCAGCAGTCCCCTATTGGGGGGCACGGAGACCCAGTACTTC.

This clone is a singleton in its sample. The rearrangement joins TRBV19 to TRBJ1-5, with D uncertain. Germline values: CDR1 LNHDA, CDR2 SQIVND (reference sequence). Trimming removed 6 bases from V and 0 bases from J, with 9 bases in between. The CDR3 extends over 14 amino acids. CDR3 bases: TGTGCCAGTAGACTGAAACTTAGCAATCAGCCCCAGCATTTT. Residues: CASRLKLSNQPQHF. The variable domain in full, completed from reference TRBV19 and TRBJ1-5, reads DGGITQSPKYLFRKEGQNVTLSCEQNLNHDAMYWYRQDPGQGLRLIYYSQIVNDFQKGDIAEGYSVSREKKESFPLTVTSAQKNPTAFYLCASRLKLSNQPQHFGDGTRLSIL.

This sequence joins TRBV2 and TRBJ1-2, with D tentatively TRBD1 (6 bases). Deletions cut 3 bases from V and 3 bases from J, with 8 bases between. The CDR3 is 13 amino acids. Germline CDR1 reads SNHLY; CDR2 reads FYNNEI. In DNA, the CDR3 is TGTGCCAGCAGTGACAGGGGTGACTATGGCTACACCTTC. Its translation: CASSDRGDYGYTF. The variable domain in full, completed from reference TRBV2 and TRBJ1-2, reads EPEVTQTPSHQVTQMGQEVILRCVPISNHLYFYWYRQILGQKVEFLVSFYNNEISEKSEIFDDQFSVERPDGSNFTLKIRSTKLEDSAMYFCASSDRGDYGYTFGSGTRLTVV.

This sequence joins TRBV30 and TRBJ1-5; no reliable D call. Germline CDR1 GTSNPN, CDR2 SVGIG (reference sequence). Trimming left V 0 bases short and J 5 bases short, with 11 bases between. CDR3 size: 14 residues. CDR3: CAWSVAIGDQPQHF. Written as DNA, the CDR3 is TGTGCCTGGAGTGTCGCCATTGGGGATCAGCCCCAGCATTTT.

V gene TRBV4-1 combines with J gene TRBJ1-5; D gene unclear. The CDR3 runs 13 residues. CDR1 and CDR2 (germline): MGHRA, YSYEKL. Trimming took off 5 bases at V and 5 bases at J, with 10 bases between the two ends. CDR3 region: CASSGLIDQPQHF. CDR3 nucleotides: TGCGCCAGCAGCGGGTTGATCGATCAGCCCCAGCATTTT.

The gene calls are TRBV7-8 and TRBJ2-7; no clear D. The V gene's germline CDR1 is SGHVS and CDR2 FQNEAQ. This CDR3 has 16 residues. Trimming removed 4 bases from V and 0 bases from J, with 16 bases in between. CDR3 sequence (DNA): TGTGCCAGCAGCTCCGGGTATGCGCGGCCCTCCTACGAGCAGTACTTC. Encoded protein: CASSSGYARPSYEQYF.

The chain uses TRBV5-1 and TRBJ2-1; 11 bases fit TRBD1. V dropped 9 bases and J dropped 6; count of bases not matched to a gene: 8. Per germline, CDR1 SGHRS and CDR2 YFSETQ. The CDR3 has 14 residues. The CDR3 protein is CATHPGTGGNEQFF. The CDR3 nucleotides read TGCGCCACCCACCCCGGGACAGGGGGCAATGAGCAGTTCTTC.

This clone was recorded once. The CDR3 sequence: CASNPTGTGNSPLHF. Here the CDR3 DNA reads TGCGCCAGCAACCCGACCGGGACAGGAAATTCACCCCTCCACTTT. The gene calls are TRBV5-1 and TRBJ1-6; 8 bases line up with TRBD1. V lost 6 bases to trimming and J lost 7 bases; unmatched junction nucleotides: 9. The CDR3 is 15 residues long. In germline, CDR1 is SGHRS, CDR2 YFSETQ. Full variable domain (missing parts from reference TRBV5-1 and TRBJ1-6): KAGVTQTPRYLIKTRGQQVTLSCSPISGHRSVSWYQQTPGQGLQFLFEYFSETQRNKGNFPGRFSGRQFSNSRSEMNVSTLELGDSALYLCASNPTGTGNSPLHFGNGTRLTVT.

The rearrangement uses TRBV27 and TRBJ2-2, with 10 bases matching TRBD2. The CDR3 sequence is 18 residues long. Germline CDR1 is MNHEY and CDR2 is SMNVEV (reference sequence). V gave up 5 bases and J gave up 2 bases; unmatched junction bases: 11. The CDR3 DNA reads TGTGCCAGCAGTACCCGGGGTAGCGGGAGGCCTAACACCGGGGAGCTGTTTTTT. It encodes CASSTRGSGRPNTGELFF.

This clone has just one count. V is TRBV5-4 and J is TRBJ1-2, with 7 nucleotides matching TRBD1. V dropped 4 bases and J dropped 2; count of bases not matched to a gene: 14. CDR3 length equals 17 residues. From germline, CDR1 is SGHNT and CDR2 YYREEE (reference sequence). This CDR3 is CASSRGQPFSGNYGYTF. Written as DNA, the CDR3 is TGTGCCAGCAGCCGGGGACAGCCATTCAGTGGGAACTATGGCTACACCTTC.

The V and J genes are TRBV27 and TRBJ1-2; possibly TRBD1 for D (5 bases). Between the trimmed V and J ends, which lost 2 bases and 4 bases, there was a span of 8 bases. The CDR3 loop spans 13 amino acids. Germline V gene lookup returns CDR1 MNHEY and CDR2 SMNVEV (reference sequence). The CDR3 sequence is CASSLPGSYGYTF. The CDR3 DNA is TGTGCCAGCAGTTTACCAGGGTCCTATGGCTACACCTTC.

This chain connects TRBV7-5 to TRBJ1-3; TRBD1, the table's D call, lacks a check against the DNA. TRBV7-5 is a recognized pseudogene. The CDR3 sequence is 16 residues long. In DNA, the CDR3 is TGTGTCAGAAGCCCGCGGACAGGGGGTACTGGAAACACCATATATTTT. The encoded protein is CVRSPRTGGTGNTIYF.

This chain links TRBV6-5 with TRBJ1-5; 12 nucleotides align to TRBD1. The CDR3 runs 15 residues. The germline V gene has CDR1 MNHEY and CDR2 SVGAGI. Unmatched junction bases numbered 8, after V lost 5 bases and J lost 9 bases. This CDR3 is CASSPSGTGGLPQHF. CDR3 DNA: TGTGCCAGCAGTCCATCCGGGACAGGGGGCCTGCCCCAGCATTTT.

V gene TRBV6-1 combines with J gene TRBJ1-6; D gene uncertain. Trimming took off 1 base at V and 7 bases at J, with 11 bases between the two ends. This CDR3 region has 15 residues. In germline, CDR1 is MNHNS, CDR2 SASEGT. The CDR3, as DNA: TGTGCCAGCAGTGAAGAAAGGGCGGAGAATTCACCCCTCCACTTT. It translates to CASSEERAENSPLHF.

V gene TRBV5-1 combines with J gene TRBJ1-4, with TRBD1 matching 10 bases. The junction had 9 bases not matched to a gene; V was cut back by 1 base and J by 6 bases. The CDR3 totals 17 residues. Germline V gene sequence: CDR1 SGHRS, CDR2 YFSETQ. CDR3 coding DNA: TGCGCCAGCAGCTTGAACCCCCCGGGACAGGGGCATGAAAAACTGTTTTTT. Amino acids: CASSLNPPGQGHEKLFF.

This chain joins TRBV7-8 and TRBJ1-3, with 7 bases that match TRBD1. The germline V gene has CDR1 SGHVS and CDR2 FQNEAQ. The CDR3 loop spans 17 amino acids. V trimming: 5 bases; J trimming: 3 bases; junction bases outside the gene matches: 13. This chain's CDR3 is CASSTLGQLRFGNTIYF. CDR3 nucleotides: TGTGCCAGCAGCACCCTGGGACAGCTCCGATTTGGAAACACCATATATTTT. The full variable domain, with the rest looked up from reference TRBV7-8 and TRBJ1-3, is GAGVSQSPRYKVAKRGQDVALRCDPISGHVSLFWYQQALGQGPEFLTYFQNEAQLDKSGLPSDRFFAERPEGSVSTLKIQRTQQEDSAVYLCASSTLGQLRFGNTIYFGEGSWLTVV.

This chain joins TRBV11-3 and TRBJ2-7, with D unclear. In germline, CDR1 is SGHNT, CDR2 YENEEA. Trimming took 5 bases from V and 3 from J, leaving 5 bases between them. The CDR3 totals 11 residues. CDR3 region: CASSRDYEQYF. CDR3 nucleotides: TGTGCCAGCAGCCGAGACTACGAGCAGTACTTC.

The V call is TRBV7-9, the J call TRBJ2-5; 7 bases align to TRBD1. The trim removed 5 bases at V and 1 base at J, leaving 4 bases unmatched. The CDR3 loop spans 14 amino acids. The germline V gene encodes CDR1 SEHNR and CDR2 FQNEAQ (reference sequence). Written as DNA, the CDR3 is TGTGCCAGCAGCCCAGGGACAGTCCAAGAGACCCAGTACTTC. Translation gives CASSPGTVQETQYF.

The chain is built from TRBV20-1 and TRBJ1-2; D may be TRBD1 (5 bases). V was pared by 3 bases and J by 14 bases, with 19 bases between. Germline V lookup: CDR1 DFQATT, CDR2 SNEGSKA (reference sequence). CDR3 size: 12 residues. The CDR3 nucleotides are TGCAGTGCTAGTCCCGGGACCCCGGATTATACCTTC. Its protein product is CSASPGTPDYTF.

V usage is TRBV18 and J usage is TRBJ2-1, with TRBD2 matching 7 bases. V was pared by 5 bases and J by 0 bases, with 13 bases of the junction left unmatched. Germline CDR1 KGHSH, CDR2 LQKENI. The CDR3 runs 18 residues. CDR3: CASSARGRALSSYNEQFF. In nucleotides, the CDR3 is TGTGCCAGCTCAGCTCGTGGGAGGGCCCTGAGCTCCTACAATGAGCAGTTCTTC.

The chain uses TRBV27 and TRBJ2-1, with D possibly matching TRBD1 (6 bases). Germline V CDR1 and CDR2: MNHEY, SMNVEV (reference sequence). The CDR3 is 15 amino acids. Trimming left V 5 bases short and J 0 bases short, with 11 bases between. CDR3 amino acids: CASSPGQYSYNEQFF. In DNA, the CDR3 is TGTGCCAGCAGTCCCGGACAGTACTCCTACAATGAGCAGTTCTTC.